Each of the 15 T cell receptor beta chains below was sequenced from the same sample in a study of blood T cell repertoires in COVID-19. Sequencing used immunoSEQ multiplex PCR; TCRdb keeps in-frame clones, though not all of them. Of 210,000 or so clones listed, 85% to 90% are singletons. The sample consisted of peripheral blood. All receptors derive from a man younger than 40 with COVID-19, enrolled during active disease.

The rearrangement links TRBV9 to TRBJ2-7; D is possibly TRBD2 (6 bases). The CDR3 loop spans 15 amino acids. Trimming shortened V by 0 bases and J by 5 bases, and 15 bases separated the two germline ends. Per the germline V gene, CDR1 is SGDLS and CDR2 is YYNGEE. For the CDR3, the DNA is TGTGCCAGCAGCGTAGATGGGGGGAGTAGCAACGAGCAGTACTTC. Amino acids: CASSVDGGSSNEQYF.

The chain is built from TRBV21-1 and TRBJ1-1; TRBD1 was called by the table and not checked on the DNA. TRBV21-1 is a known pseudogene. This CDR3 is 18 amino acids long. CDR3 amino acids: CASSPPFGTGRWRTEAFF. The CDR3 DNA follows: TGTGCCAGCAGCCCACCTTTCGGGACAGGACGATGGCGGACTGAAGCTTTCTTT.

V gene TRBV14 combines with J gene TRBJ1-2; D not resolved. The V gene lost 4 bases and the J gene lost 2 bases, with 14 bases spanning the gap. The CDR3 extends over 15 amino acids. Germline V gene lookup returns CDR1 SGHDN and CDR2 FVKESK. CDR3 nucleotide sequence: TGTGCCAGCAGCCCGACCGACTCCACAAACTATGGCTACACCTTC. Translation: CASSPTDSTNYGYTF.

Notes on this clone: Other nucleotide sequences in the sample specify the same CDR3. This rearrangement joins TRBV30 to TRBJ1-4; D possibly corresponds to TRBD1 (5 bases). CDR1 is GTSNPN and CDR2 is SVGIG in the germline V gene (reference sequence). Trimming pared 1 base from V and 7 bases from J, leaving 10 bases between. This CDR3 comprises 13 residues. CDR3 sequence (DNA): TGTGCCTGGAGTGGGCAGGGCCGTGAAAAACTGTTTTTT. Translating it yields CAWSGQGREKLFF.

The chain uses TRBV28 and TRBJ2-3; TRBD2 agrees at 16 bases. The CDR3 consists of 18 residues. Losses at the gene ends were 6 bases for V and 6 bases for J; bases not matched to a gene: 12. Germline CDR1 MDHEN, CDR2 SYDVKM. The CDR3 loop is CASRRRLGLAGGGDTQYF. The DNA of the CDR3 is TGTGCCAGCAGACGCCGACTGGGACTAGCGGGAGGGGGGGATACGCAGTATTTT.

The rearrangement uses TRBV7-8 and TRBJ2-2; a weak D match, TRBD2 (6 bases). The CDR3 runs 13 residues. V gave up 5 bases and J gave up 11 bases, with 15 bases separating them. The germline V gene encodes CDR1 SGHVS and CDR2 FQNEAQ. For the CDR3, the DNA is TGTGCCAGCAGCCGTCCGGGGGTTCGAGAGCTGTTTTTT. Translation gives CASSRPGVRELFF.

The J gene is TRBJ2-6, the V gene TRBV18; D is unresolved. The germline V gene encodes CDR1 KGHSH and CDR2 LQKENI. CDR3 length: 18 amino acids. V lost 3 bases to trimming and J lost 0 bases, with 15 bases between them. CDR3 DNA sequence: TGTGCCAGCTCACCCGTTATAAATTTCTACTCTGGGGCCAACGTCCTGACTTTC. As protein: CASSPVINFYSGANVLTF.

Only a few counts were recorded for this clone. V and J are TRBV6-2 or TRBV6-3 and TRBJ2-1; TRBD2 agrees at 13 bases. CDR3 length equals 17 residues. V was pared by 5 bases and J by 0 bases, with 4 bases of the junction left unmatched. Germline V gene lookup returns CDR1 MNHEY and CDR2 SVGEGT. The DNA of the CDR3 is TGTGCCAGCAGTCGGACTAGCGGGGGTCTCTCCTACAATGAGCAGTTCTTC. The encoded protein is CASSRTSGGLSYNEQFF.

This chain links TRBV6-5 with TRBJ1-2; TRBD1 agrees at 9 bases. Trimming cost V 0 bases and J 5 bases; bases outside gene matches: 4. The CDR3 loop spans 15 amino acids. Germline V lookup: CDR1 MNHEY, CDR2 SVGAGI. Written as DNA, the CDR3 is TGTGCCAGCAGTTACTCTTCCGGGACAGGGTATGGCTACACCTTC. This gives the protein CASSYSSGTGYGYTF.

The V call is TRBV18, the J call TRBJ1-5, with 7 nucleotides matching TRBD1. The CDR3 is 14 amino acids. J was trimmed by 4 bases and V by 3 bases; bases with no gene match: 3. The germline V gene encodes CDR1 KGHSH and CDR2 LQKENI. DNA for the CDR3: TGTGCCAGCTCACCCGACAGGGTTAATCAGCCCCAGCATTTT. Protein product: CASSPDRVNQPQHF.

The CDR3 protein is CASSQDLGLLFEPQHF. CDR3 DNA: TGTGCCAGCAGCCAAGATCTGGGACTCCTTTTTGAGCCCCAGCATTTT. V usage is TRBV4-2 and J usage is TRBJ1-5; tentative D call: TRBD1 (5 bases). CDR1 and CDR2 from the germline V gene are LGHNA and YNFKEQ. Trimming shortened V by 0 bases and J by 8 bases, and 17 bases separated the two germline ends. CDR3 length: 16 amino acids.

This chain joins TRBV5-1 and TRBJ2-7; D not certain. The CDR3 is made up of 14 amino acids. Trimming shortened V by 0 bases and J by 6 bases, and 13 bases separated the two germline ends. Germline CDR1 is SGHRS and CDR2 is YFSETQ. The CDR3 spells CASSLAARPGEQYF. CDR3 DNA sequence: TGCGCCAGCAGCTTGGCCGCACGGCCGGGCGAGCAGTACTTC. The whole variable domain, filled in from reference TRBV5-1 and TRBJ2-7, reads KAGVTQTPRYLIKTRGQQVTLSCSPISGHRSVSWYQQTPGQGLQFLFEYFSETQRNKGNFPGRFSGRQFSNSRSEMNVSTLELGDSALYLCASSLAARPGEQYFGPGTRLTVT.

This clone was counted a single time. This chain connects TRBV5-6 to TRBJ2-3; 9 bases fit TRBD2. In germline, CDR1 is SGHDT, CDR2 YYEEEE. The V gene end was trimmed by 5 bases and the J gene end by 7 bases; junction bases not matched to a gene: 5. There are 13 residues in the CDR3. The CDR3 here is CASRRSGSNTQYF. The CDR3 DNA reads as TGTGCCAGCAGGCGTAGCGGGAGCAATACGCAGTATTTT.

V usage is TRBV19 and J usage is TRBJ1-2; D possibly corresponds to TRBD1 (6 bases). CDR1 and CDR2 from the germline V gene are LNHDA and SQIVND (reference sequence). V dropped 3 bases and J dropped 1 base, with 15 bases sitting between them. The CDR3 is 16 amino acids. The CDR3 nucleotides are TGTGCCAGTAGTATCGCCACCCGGACAGTTAACTATGGCTACACCTTC. Residues: CASSIATRTVNYGYTF.

This clone was recorded once. CDR3 DNA: TGTGCCAGCAGCCCCTTCGGGAGGGGCGAGCAGTACTTC. Translation: CASSPFGRGEQYF. This sequence joins TRBV7-8 and TRBJ2-7, with 8 bases matching TRBD2. This CDR3 spans 13 amino acids. The V and J ends lost 5 bases and 6 bases, in that order; junction bases with no gene match: 6. CDR1 and CDR2 (germline): SGHVS, FQNEAQ.